This record covers a single T cell receptor beta chain. Trimming removed 0 bases from V and 7 bases from J, with 12 bases in between. The length of the CDR3 is 14 residues. This sample was included in a study of CD8 T cells in Susac syndrome. An amount of RNA that ranged from roughly 0.45 to 1 ug was reverse transcribed with random hexamers. Amplification of TCR beta CDR3 used immunoSEQ multiplex PCR across 54 Vbeta and 13 Jbeta. Each CDR3 protein gets one entry after TCRdb re-called the immunoSEQ multiplex PCR reads with MiXCR. The sample includes around 170,000 distinct CDR3 sequences, about 90% of them seen just once. Sequencing of TCR beta, carried out with a high-throughput approach, was applied to CD8+ and CD4+ T cells from the blood. FACS was used to enrich TEMRA cells, whereas the CD8+ and CD4+ T cells were obtained by negative isolation.

The source is a human donor in good health. Sequencing was carried out using CD4+ T cells from PBMCs. The chain has TRBV12-3 or TRBV12-4 and TRBJ2-5; maybe TRBD2 (6 bases). The CDR3 DNA follows: TGTGCCAGCAGTTTAGCGCACGGAGCGGGGACCCAGTACTTC. Its translation: CASSLAHGAGTQYF.